One sample yielded the 30 T cell receptor beta chains listed below, sequenced in a study of cytomegalovirus exposure and HLA in healthy donors. In the PCR, 60 Vbeta and 13 Jbeta primers were used. Clones were sequenced by immunoSEQ multiplex PCR, and TCRdb holds only the in-frame ones, with some missing. This sample has under 200,000 clones, with roughly 13% found just once. Sequencing was performed on PBMCs. The receptor set was obtained from a man aged 50 to 59 in good health and CMV-seropositive.

This chain joins TRBV4-3 and TRBJ2-2; 8 nucleotides agree with TRBD1. This CDR3 is built from 18 residues. The germline V gene has CDR1 LGHNA and CDR2 YSLEER. The ends lost 0 bases at V and 7 bases at J; junction bases unmatched: 13. The CDR3 nucleotides read TGCGCCAGCAGCCAAGAGCTTTCCGGGACAGGCCCGGGCGGGGAGCTGTTTTTT. Encoded protein: CASSQELSGTGPGGELFF.

This clone was picked up a small number of times. The chain uses TRBV9 and TRBJ2-1; TRBD2 matches 8 bases. Trimming took 6 bases from V and 6 from J; bases not matched to a gene: 11. The CDR3 runs to 15 residues. Germline loops: CDR1 SGDLS, CDR2 YYNGEE. The CDR3 DNA is TGTGCCAGCAACCTCGCGGGGGGCCAAGGCAATGAGCAGTTCTTC. As protein: CASNLAGGQGNEQFF.

The CDR3, as DNA: TGTGCCAGCAGCGTGGGACAGGGGGCAGACAGGAGAACTGAAGCTTTCTTT. Its protein is CASSVGQGADRRTEAFF. The J gene is TRBJ1-1, the V gene TRBV5-4; 12 nucleotides match TRBD1. CDR1 and CDR2 (germline): SGHNT, YYREEE (reference sequence). V lost 4 bases, J lost 5 bases, and 12 bases stayed unmatched. The CDR3 extends over 17 amino acids.

This clone was seen a handful of times. The chain links TRBV10-3 to TRBJ2-7; 7 bases line up with TRBD1. The V segment lost 10 bases and the J segment 2 bases; nucleotides outside the gene matches: 5. The CDR3 runs 12 residues. The germline CDR1 and CDR2 sequences are ENHRY and SYGVKD. The CDR3: CARYRGTYEQYF. The CDR3 DNA is TGTGCCAGATACAGGGGCACCTACGAGCAGTACTTC.

This clone occurred a few times. The J gene is TRBJ2-7, the V gene TRBV6-1, with TRBD1 as a possible D gene (6 bases). Germline V gene data show CDR1 as MNHNS and CDR2 as SASEGT. CDR3 length: 14 residues. V was cut by 0 bases and J by 4 bases, with 10 bases left in between. CDR3 residues: CASSEALGAYEQYV. The CDR3, as DNA: TGTGCCAGCAGTGAAGCTTTGGGGGCTTACGAGCAGTACGTC.

The chain combines TRBV29-1 with TRBJ1-2, with 9 bases lining up with TRBD1. Germline lookup yields CDR1 SQVTM and CDR2 ANQGSEA. V trimming: 6 bases; J trimming: 7 bases; junction bases outside the gene matches: 6. The CDR3 runs to 12 residues. This chain's CDR3 is CSVQQGASGYTF. The CDR3 nucleotides are TGCAGCGTCCAACAGGGGGCATCTGGCTACACCTTC.

The V gene is TRBV5-6, the J gene TRBJ1-6; D possibly corresponds to TRBD1 (5 bases). Germline-derived CDR1 and CDR2 are SGHDT and YYEEEE. The CDR3 is 14 residues long. V dropped 4 bases and J dropped 8 bases, with 13 bases sitting between them. The CDR3 protein is CASSRGGEDSPLHF. The CDR3, as DNA: TGTGCCAGCAGCCGAGGAGGGGAGGATTCACCCCTCCACTTT.

This clone was observed a handful of times. The chain couples TRBV7-9 to TRBJ2-5; D perhaps matches TRBD2 (5 bases). There are 14 residues in the CDR3. Trimming shortened V by 1 base and J by 9 bases, and 15 bases separated the two germline ends. Germline V gene sequence: CDR1 SEHNR, CDR2 FQNEAQ (reference sequence). CDR3 in DNA: TGTGCCAGCAGCTTAGAGTCGGCCGGAGGCTCCCAGTACTTC. It yields the protein CASSLESAGGSQYF. Together with reference TRBV7-9 and TRBJ2-5, the CDR3 gives the full variable domain: DTGVSQNPRHKITKRGQNVTFRCDPISEHNRLYWYRQTLGQGPEFLTYFQNEAQLEKSRLLSDRFSAERPKGSFSTLEIQRTEQGDSAMYLCASSLESAGGSQYFGPGTRLLVL.

The rearrangement uses TRBV5-6 and TRBJ1-1; possible D gene TRBD1, 6 bases. This CDR3 contains 14 residues. The germline V gene encodes CDR1 SGHDT and CDR2 YYEEEE. V lost 4 bases and J lost 4, with 14 bases in between. CDR3 sequence: CASSPQLQGTEAFF. DNA of the CDR3: TGTGCCAGCAGCCCCCAACTACAGGGCACTGAAGCTTTCTTT. Full variable domain (remainder filled in from reference TRBV5-6 and TRBJ1-1): DAGVTQSPTHLIKTRGQQVTLRCSPKSGHDTVSWYQQALGQGPQFIFQYYEEEERQRGNFPDRFSGHQFPNYSSELNVNALLLGDSALYLCASSPQLQGTEAFFGQGTRLTVV.

The table lists this clone with a few counts. J is TRBJ2-5 and V is TRBV7-8; maybe TRBD1 (5 bases). This CDR3 region has 17 residues. Germline CDR1 SGHVS, CDR2 FQNEAQ. V was shortened by 2 bases and J by 2 bases, with 18 bases between the two germline ends. The CDR3 DNA follows: TGTGCCAGCAGCTTACCCCGGGCAGGGTGGGGACAAGAGACCCAGTACTTC. Its translation: CASSLPRAGWGQETQYF.

The V gene is TRBV9, the J gene TRBJ2-4, with D maybe TRBD2 (5 bases). Germline V gene data show CDR1 as SGDLS and CDR2 as YYNGEE. This CDR3 is 14 amino acids long. The V end lost 4 bases, the J end lost 3 bases, and 11 bases lay between the germline ends. The CDR3 nucleotides are TGTGCCAGCAGCCCAGAGGGTGACAAAAACATTCAGTACTTC. This translates into CASSPEGDKNIQYF.

This CDR3 reads CASSYSFNNRVHGYTF. As DNA, the CDR3 is TGTGCCAGCAGTTACTCTTTTAACAACAGGGTCCATGGCTACACCTTC. This chain links TRBV6-5 with TRBJ1-2, with a possible D match to TRBD1 (6 bases). Germline loops: CDR1 MNHEY, CDR2 SVGAGI. Trimming cost V 0 bases and J 6 bases, with 17 bases left between them. The CDR3 runs to 16 residues.

This clone was seen only a few times. The chain carries TRBV11-3 and TRBJ1-1, with D uncertain. Trimming removed 10 bases at V and 5 bases at J, with 11 bases between. CDR3 length: 11 amino acids. Germline V CDR1 and CDR2: SGHNT, YENEEA. The CDR3: CANEARTEAFF. The DNA for the CDR3 is TGTGCCAACGAGGCGAGGACTGAAGCTTTCTTT.

The chain employs TRBV19 and TRBJ1-2, with 10 bases that match TRBD1. Germline V gene sequence: CDR1 LNHDA, CDR2 SQIVND (reference sequence). The CDR3 totals 13 residues. With 3 bases clipped from V and 8 bases from J, the junction kept 3 bases outside the gene matches. The CDR3 DNA sequence: TGTGCCAGTAGTATGGGACAGGGGTCGGGCTACACCTTC. It encodes CASSMGQGSGYTF.

CDR3 residues: CASEPPIGSFKETQYF. DNA for the CDR3: TGTGCCAGCGAGCCCCCCATCGGTAGTTTTAAGGAGACCCAGTACTTC. V usage is TRBV5-8 and J usage is TRBJ2-5, with D unclear. V was cut by 7 bases and J by 5 bases, with 24 bases left in between. The CDR3 is 16 residues long. Germline V gives CDR1 SGHTS, CDR2 YDEGEE.

The chain employs TRBV18 and TRBJ1-5; D not certain. This CDR3 has 14 residues. The V end lost 4 bases, the J end lost 5 bases, and 12 bases lay between the germline ends. Germline loops: CDR1 KGHSH, CDR2 LQKENI. CDR3 region: CASSQRGGDQPQHF. In DNA form, the CDR3 reads TGTGCCAGCTCACAACGGGGAGGCGATCAGCCCCAGCATTTT.

In nucleotides, the CDR3 is TGTGCCACCAGCAGAGACGGGGGGCCCCAGCATTTT. Protein sequence: CATSRDGGPQHF. V is TRBV15 and J is TRBJ1-5, with D tentatively TRBD1 (5 bases). The CDR3 contains 12 residues. Trimming removed 0 bases at V and 9 bases at J, with 6 bases between. Germline values: CDR1 LNHNV, CDR2 YYDKDF (reference sequence).

This rearrangement joins TRBV5-4 to TRBJ2-5; D perhaps matches TRBD2 (5 bases). The CDR3 runs 14 residues. CDR1 SGHNT and CDR2 YYREEE come from the germline V gene (reference sequence). Trimming removed 3 bases from V and 4 bases from J, with 13 bases in between. Written as DNA, the CDR3 is TGTGCCAGCAGCTCGGGGAATGATGGAGAGACCCAGTACTTC. Protein: CASSSGNDGETQYF.

This chain links TRBV27 with TRBJ2-1, with TRBD1 matching 12 bases. CDR3 length equals 15 residues. Germline CDR1 is MNHEY and CDR2 is SMNVEV (reference sequence). J was trimmed by 5 bases and V by 4 bases; bases with no gene match: 3. The CDR3 nucleotides read TGTGCCAGCAGTTGGGACAGGGGGCCCAACAATGAGCAGTTCTTC. Amino acids: CASSWDRGPNNEQFF.

The genes are TRBV5-1 and TRBJ1-4; 7 bases are a match to TRBD1. This CDR3 has 13 amino acids. The germline V gene has CDR1 SGHRS and CDR2 YFSETQ. Trimming removed 4 bases from V and 7 bases from J; junction bases left unmatched: 4. The CDR3, as DNA: TGCGCCAGCAGCGTGACAGGGTTTGAAAAACTGTTTTTT. This sequence encodes CASSVTGFEKLFF. Using reference TRBV5-1 and TRBJ1-4 for the parts outside the CDR3, the full variable domain is KAGVTQTPRYLIKTRGQQVTLSCSPISGHRSVSWYQQTPGQGLQFLFEYFSETQRNKGNFPGRFSGRQFSNSRSEMNVSTLELGDSALYLCASSVTGFEKLFFGSGTQLSVL.

This chain uses TRBV5-1 with TRBJ1-2, with D possibly TRBD1 on 6 matching bases. Germline assignment: CDR1 SGHRS and CDR2 YFSETQ. V dropped 3 bases and J dropped 1 base, with 10 bases sitting between them. The CDR3 spans 14 residues. CDR3 coding DNA: TGCGCCAGCAGCTCGGACAGTTTTAACTATGGCTACACCTTC. The encoded protein is CASSSDSFNYGYTF.

To note about this clone: Within the sample, other DNA sequences also encode this same CDR3. The chain has TRBV9 and TRBJ2-2; a possible D gene is TRBD2 (6 bases). Trimming pared 0 bases from V and 6 bases from J, leaving 12 bases between. Germline loops: CDR1 SGDLS, CDR2 YYNGEE. The CDR3 runs 15 residues. CDR3 protein: CASSVAAGGAGELFF. CDR3 coding DNA: TGTGCCAGCAGCGTAGCGGCCGGCGGGGCCGGGGAGCTGTTTTTT. Together with reference TRBV9 and TRBJ2-2, the CDR3 gives the full variable domain: DSGVTQTPKHLITATGQRVTLRCSPRSGDLSVYWYQQSLDQGLQFLIQYYNGEERAKGNILERFSAQQFPDLHSELNLSSLELGDSALYFCASSVAAGGAGELFFGEGSRLTVL.

The chain uses TRBV5-1 and TRBJ2-5, with TRBD2 matching 8 bases. Germline CDR1 is SGHRS and CDR2 is YFSETQ. CDR3 length: 16 residues. V was clipped by 5 bases and J by 2 bases; unmatched bases: 11. In DNA, the CDR3 is TGCGCCAGCAGACCTCTTGGGCGGGGGGAACAAGAGACCCAGTACTTC. It yields the protein CASRPLGRGEQETQYF.

There are a few counts of this clone. The rearrangement links TRBV19 to TRBJ1-1; weak D call: TRBD1 (6 bases). The CDR3 is 17 residues long. Between the trimmed V and J ends, which lost 5 bases and 0 bases, there was a span of 19 bases. Germline CDR1 LNHDA, CDR2 SQIVND (reference sequence). The CDR3 DNA is TGTGCCAGTAGTCCGTTTGGGGCAGGGGTTATGAACACTGAAGCTTTCTTT. Amino acid sequence: CASSPFGAGVMNTEAFF.

The genes are TRBV6-5 and TRBJ2-7; 10 bases line up with TRBD1. The CDR3 has 14 amino acids. The germline V gene encodes CDR1 MNHEY and CDR2 SVGAGI. V shed 5 bases, J shed 3 bases, and the junction held 4 bases outside the gene matches. The CDR3 DNA follows: TGTGCCAGCAGTCCCCGGGACAGGGGCTACGAGCAGTACTTC. Translating gives CASSPRDRGYEQYF.

The chain combines TRBV4-1 with TRBJ1-6; 9 bases fit TRBD1. The CDR3 is 14 residues long. Per the germline V gene, CDR1 is MGHRA and CDR2 is YSYEKL. V was pared by 4 bases and J by 10 bases, with 5 bases of the junction left unmatched. CDR3 sequence reads: CASSLTGGRSPLHF. The CDR3 coding sequence is TGCGCCAGCAGCCTTACAGGGGGCAGATCACCCCTCCACTTT.

This clone came up a few times. V gene TRBV6-1 combines with J gene TRBJ2-5, with D perhaps TRBD1 (5 bases). V was shortened by 2 bases and J by 3 bases, with 7 bases between the two germline ends. Germline V gene sequence: CDR1 MNHNS, CDR2 SASEGT. CDR3 length: 13 amino acids. The CDR3 sequence: CASSERREETQYF. DNA of the CDR3: TGTGCCAGCAGTGAACGCAGGGAAGAGACCCAGTACTTC.

The rearrangement links TRBV7-9 to TRBJ2-3; maybe TRBD2 (5 bases). Germline values: CDR1 SEHNR, CDR2 FQNEAQ (reference sequence). The germline V and J ends were trimmed by 5 bases and 5 bases, with 17 bases remaining between them. The CDR3 covers 15 residues. The CDR3 nucleotides are TGTGCCAGCAGCGTCGGACTCTGGTTGGGAGATACGCAGTATTTT. This sequence encodes CASSVGLWLGDTQYF.

This clone was recorded a few times. Different DNA sequences within this sample yield the same CDR3. The chain carries TRBV5-1 and TRBJ2-7, with 7 bases aligning to TRBD2. The CDR3 is 14 amino acids. The germline gives CDR1 SGHRS, CDR2 YFSETQ. The trim removed 7 bases at V and 4 bases at J, leaving 11 bases unmatched. As DNA, the CDR3 is TGCGCCAGCTCCCCAACGGGGGGACCGTACGAGCAGTACGTC. It encodes CASSPTGGPYEQYV.

V is TRBV30 and J is TRBJ1-3, with D unclear. Germline lookup yields CDR1 GTSNPN and CDR2 SVGIG (reference sequence). The V end lost 0 bases, the J end lost 4 bases, and 7 bases lay between the germline ends. This CDR3 contains 13 residues. The CDR3 DNA sequence: TGTGCCTGGAGTGTCCATTCAGGAAACACCATATATTTT. Encoded protein: CAWSVHSGNTIYF.